Listed below are T cell receptor beta chains from one sample, sequenced in a study of Ad26.COV2.S vaccination and SARS-CoV-2 variants. Profiling relied on immunoSEQ multiplex PCR, and the TCRdb table lists in-frame clones only, not all of them. Of hundreds of thousands of clones in the sample, 75% to 95% were seen once. Here the sequenced sample was peripheral blood, taken in a trial of Ad26.COV2.S vaccine versus placebo. Receptors were obtained from a person between 18 and 60 years old who received the Ad26.COV2.S COVID-19 vaccine or a placebo. CDR3s include the opening cysteine and the closing phenylalanine or tryptophan. Fields, in order: V gene, D gene, J gene, clone size, CDR3 protein, CDR3 DNA. The D gene is left open where the match is weak. Rows give clone size only sometimes, using once, few, many, or a class for an expanded clone.

TRBV11-2,.,TRBJ1-1,.,CASSLSRWASLPAFF,TGTGCCAGCAGCCTCTCCCGTTGGGCCTCATTACCAGCTTTCTTT
TRBV15,.,TRBJ1-4,.,CATSTWGLGNEKLFF,TGTGCCACCAGCACCTGGGGGCTTGGGAATGAAAAACTGTTTTTT
TRBV7-9,.,TRBJ2-7,.,CASGRGTYEQYF,TGTGCCAGCGGACGCGGGACCTACGAGCAGTACTTC
TRBV20-1,.,TRBJ1-1,once,CSATINTEAFF,TGCAGTGCCACAATAAACACTGAAGCTTTCTTT
TRBV6-5,TRBD1,TRBJ2-7,.,CASSPGGQGWLEQYF,TGTGCCAGCAGTCCCGGAGGACAGGGGTGGCTCGAGCAGTACTTC
TRBV6-6,.,TRBJ1-2,few,CASSRTSGPEGLISWGYTF,TGTGCCAGCAGTCGCACGTCGGGACCGGAGGGACTCATCTCTTGGGGCTACACCTTC
TRBV5-1,TRBD1,TRBJ1-2,once,CASSLVEGAYYGYTF,TGCGCCAGCAGCTTGGTGGAGGGGGCTTACTATGGCTACACCTTC
TRBV9,.,TRBJ1-4,.,CASSVVPNEKLFF,TGTGCCAGCAGCGTAGTCCCCAATGAAAAACTGTTTTTT
TRBV5-1,TRBD2,TRBJ2-2,.,CASSFSGTNTGELFF,TGCGCCAGCAGCTTTAGCGGGACAAACACCGGGGAGCTGTTTTTT
TRBV9,.,TRBJ2-1,.,CASSVAGKYEQFF,TGTGCCAGCAGCGTAGCGGGAAAGTATGAGCAGTTCTTC
TRBV14,.,TRBJ2-7,.,CASSQVGGFYEQYF,TGTGCCAGCAGCCAGGTTGGGGGGTTCTACGAGCAGTACTTC
TRBV28,TRBD1,TRBJ2-5,.,CASSPTGTAQETQYF,TGTGCCAGCAGCCCCACCGGGACAGCCCAAGAGACCCAGTACTTC
TRBV6-6,.,TRBJ1-2,once,CASSYAVRGYYGYTF,TGTGCCAGCAGTTACGCGGTGAGGGGTTACTATGGCTACACCTTC
TRBV7-6,TRBD2,TRBJ2-7,.,CASSPESGGWYEQYF,TGTGCCAGCAGCCCAGAAAGCGGGGGGTGGTACGAGCAGTACTTC